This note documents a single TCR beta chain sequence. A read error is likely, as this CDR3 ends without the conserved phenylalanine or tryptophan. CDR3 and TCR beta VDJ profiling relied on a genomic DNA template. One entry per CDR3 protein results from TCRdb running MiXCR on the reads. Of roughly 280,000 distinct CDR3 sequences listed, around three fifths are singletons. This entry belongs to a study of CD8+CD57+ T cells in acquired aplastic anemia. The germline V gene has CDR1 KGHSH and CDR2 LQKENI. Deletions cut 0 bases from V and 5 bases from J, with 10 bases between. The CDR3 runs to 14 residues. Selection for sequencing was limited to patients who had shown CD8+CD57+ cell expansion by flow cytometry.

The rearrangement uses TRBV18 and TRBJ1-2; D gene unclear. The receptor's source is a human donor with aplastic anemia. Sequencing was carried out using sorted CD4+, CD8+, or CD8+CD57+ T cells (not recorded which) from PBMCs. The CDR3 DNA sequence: TGTGCCAGCTCACCACCCCCCGGGCCGTATGGCTACACCTCC. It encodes CASSPPPGPYGYTS.